This TCR beta chain was identified during a study of blood T cells in healthy people across ages. The study's findings and limits: Researchers said unsorted PBMCs prevented a conclusive naive versus antigen-experienced comparison.

This clonotype was seen a handful of times. Its antigen is not known. A J-beta primer mix and a sample-barcoded 5' primer were used in a second PCR of roughly 7 to 12 cycles. TCRdb re-called the 5' RACE reads through MiXCR, storing one row per CDR3 protein. This table has over 600,000 distinct CDR3 sequences, about 46% appearing once. The receptor comes from a man older than 75 in good health. Material for sequencing was blood.

The CDR3: CASSLAGKSPLHF. As DNA, the CDR3 is TGCGCCAGCAGCTTGGCCGGGAAATCACCCCTCCACTTT. The J gene is TRBJ1-6, the V gene TRBV5-1; D unresolved. The CDR3 loop spans 13 amino acids. Looked up from germline, CDR1 is SGHRS and CDR2 is YFSETQ. Trimming stripped 0 bases from V and 10 bases from J, with 8 bases between.